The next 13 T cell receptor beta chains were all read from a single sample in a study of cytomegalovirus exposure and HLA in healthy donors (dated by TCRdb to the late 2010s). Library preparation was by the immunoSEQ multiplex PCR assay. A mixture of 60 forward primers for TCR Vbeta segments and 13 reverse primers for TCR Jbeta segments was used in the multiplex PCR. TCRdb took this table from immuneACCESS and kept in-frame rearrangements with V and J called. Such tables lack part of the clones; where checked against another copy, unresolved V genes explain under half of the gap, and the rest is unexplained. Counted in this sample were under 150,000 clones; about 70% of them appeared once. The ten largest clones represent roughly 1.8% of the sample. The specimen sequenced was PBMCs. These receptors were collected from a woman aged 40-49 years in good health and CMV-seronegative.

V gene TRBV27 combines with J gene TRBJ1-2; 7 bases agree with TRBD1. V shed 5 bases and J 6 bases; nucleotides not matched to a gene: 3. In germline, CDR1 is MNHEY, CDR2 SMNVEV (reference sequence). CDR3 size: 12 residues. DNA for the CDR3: TGTGCCAGCAGTAGGACAGGTGATGGCTACACCTTC. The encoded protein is CASSRTGDGYTF.

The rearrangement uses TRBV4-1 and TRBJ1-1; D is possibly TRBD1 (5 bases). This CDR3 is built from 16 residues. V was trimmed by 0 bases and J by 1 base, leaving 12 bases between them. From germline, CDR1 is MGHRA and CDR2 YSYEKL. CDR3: CASSQDSDISNTEAFF. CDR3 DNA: TGCGCCAGCAGCCAAGATTCGGACATCTCGAACACTGAAGCTTTCTTT.

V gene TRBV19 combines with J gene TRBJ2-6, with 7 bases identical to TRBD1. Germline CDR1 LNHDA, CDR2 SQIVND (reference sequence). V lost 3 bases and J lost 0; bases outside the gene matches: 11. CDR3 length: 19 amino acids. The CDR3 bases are TGTGCCAGTAGTATCCTAATATCTAGGGACAGCTCTGGGGCCAACGTCCTGACTTTC. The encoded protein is CASSILISRDSSGANVLTF.

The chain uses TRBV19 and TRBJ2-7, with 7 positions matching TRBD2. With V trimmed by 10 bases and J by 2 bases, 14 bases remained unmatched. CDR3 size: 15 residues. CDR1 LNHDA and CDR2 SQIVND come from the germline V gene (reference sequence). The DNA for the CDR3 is TGTGCCACCGCCGTGGGGGTGGGAGGGCCCTACGAGCAGTACTTC. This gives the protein CATAVGVGGPYEQYF. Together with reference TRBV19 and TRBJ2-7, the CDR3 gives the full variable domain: DGGITQSPKYLFRKEGQNVTLSCEQNLNHDAMYWYRQDPGQGLRLIYYSQIVNDFQKGDIAEGYSVSREKKESFPLTVTSAQKNPTAFYLCATAVGVGGPYEQYFGPGTRLTVT.

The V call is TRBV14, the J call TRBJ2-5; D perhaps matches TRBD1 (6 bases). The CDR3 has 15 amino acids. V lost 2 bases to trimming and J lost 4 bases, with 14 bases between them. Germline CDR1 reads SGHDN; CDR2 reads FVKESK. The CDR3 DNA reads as TGTGCCAGCAGCCAAAGCTATGGGGGCGGAGAGACCCAGTACTTC. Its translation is CASSQSYGGGETQYF.

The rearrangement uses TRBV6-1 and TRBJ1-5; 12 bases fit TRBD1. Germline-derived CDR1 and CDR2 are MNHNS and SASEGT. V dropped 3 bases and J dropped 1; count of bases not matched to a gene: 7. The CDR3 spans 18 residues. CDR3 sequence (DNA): TGTGCCAGCAGTGACCCGGGACAGGGGGCATGGAGCAATCAGCCCCAGCATTTT. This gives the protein CASSDPGQGAWSNQPQHF.

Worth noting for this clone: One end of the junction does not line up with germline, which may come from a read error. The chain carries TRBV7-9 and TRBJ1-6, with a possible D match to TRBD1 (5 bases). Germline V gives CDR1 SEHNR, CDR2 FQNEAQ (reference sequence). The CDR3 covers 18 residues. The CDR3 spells CSSSDLRDFPTINSPLHF. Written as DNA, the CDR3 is TGTTCCAGCAGCGACCTCCGGGACTTCCCCACCATTAATTCACCCCTCCACTTT.

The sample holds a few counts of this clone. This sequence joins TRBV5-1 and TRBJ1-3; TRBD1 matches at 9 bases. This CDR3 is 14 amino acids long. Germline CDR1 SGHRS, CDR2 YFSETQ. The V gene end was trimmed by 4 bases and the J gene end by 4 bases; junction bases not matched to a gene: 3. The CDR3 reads CASSPQGAGNTIYF. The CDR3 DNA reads TGCGCCAGCAGCCCACAGGGGGCCGGAAACACCATATATTTT.

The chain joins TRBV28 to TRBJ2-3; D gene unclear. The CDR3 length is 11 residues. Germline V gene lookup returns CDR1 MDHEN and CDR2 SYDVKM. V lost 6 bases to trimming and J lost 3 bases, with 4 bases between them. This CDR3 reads CASRQTDTQYF. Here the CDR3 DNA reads TGTGCCAGCAGACAAACAGATACGCAGTATTTT. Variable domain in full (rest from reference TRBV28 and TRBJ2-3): DVKVTQSSRYLVKRTGEKVFLECVQDMDHENMFWYRQDPGLGLRLIYFSYDVKMKEKGDIPEGYSVSREKKERFSLILESASTNQTSMYLCASRQTDTQYFGPGTRLTVL.

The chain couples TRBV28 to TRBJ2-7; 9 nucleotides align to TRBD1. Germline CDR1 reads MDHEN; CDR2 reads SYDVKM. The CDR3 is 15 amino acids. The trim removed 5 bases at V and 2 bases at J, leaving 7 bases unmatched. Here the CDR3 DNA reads TGTGCCAGCAGTCCGAGGACAGGGGCAACCTACGAGCAGTACTTC. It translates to CASSPRTGATYEQYF.

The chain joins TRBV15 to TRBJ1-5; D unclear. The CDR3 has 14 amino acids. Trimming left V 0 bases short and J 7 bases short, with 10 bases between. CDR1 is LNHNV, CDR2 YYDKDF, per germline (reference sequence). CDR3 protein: CATSRDDSSQPQHF. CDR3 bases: TGTGCCACCAGCAGAGATGATAGTAGCCAGCCCCAGCATTTT.

The CDR3 nucleotides read TGTGCCAGCAGTTACTCATGGGGGCACATGAACACTGAAGCTTTCTTT. Translation gives CASSYSWGHMNTEAFF. The J gene is TRBJ1-1, the V gene TRBV6-5, with D maybe TRBD1 (6 bases). Germline CDR1 MNHEY, CDR2 SVGAGI. The V gene lost 0 bases and the J gene lost 0 bases, with 11 bases spanning the gap. CDR3 length: 16 residues.

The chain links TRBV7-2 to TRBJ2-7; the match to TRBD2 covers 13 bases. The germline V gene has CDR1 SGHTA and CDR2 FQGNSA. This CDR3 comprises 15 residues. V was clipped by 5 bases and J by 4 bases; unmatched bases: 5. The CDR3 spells CASSDWTSGRYEQYF. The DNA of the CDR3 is TGTGCCAGCAGCGATTGGACTAGCGGGAGATACGAGCAGTACTTC. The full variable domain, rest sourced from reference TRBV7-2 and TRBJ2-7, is GAGVSQSPSNKVTEKGKDVELRCDPISGHTALYWYRQSLGQGLEFLIYFQGNSAPDKSGLPSDRFSAERTGGSVSTLTIQRTQQEDSAVYLCASSDWTSGRYEQYFGPGTRLTVT.